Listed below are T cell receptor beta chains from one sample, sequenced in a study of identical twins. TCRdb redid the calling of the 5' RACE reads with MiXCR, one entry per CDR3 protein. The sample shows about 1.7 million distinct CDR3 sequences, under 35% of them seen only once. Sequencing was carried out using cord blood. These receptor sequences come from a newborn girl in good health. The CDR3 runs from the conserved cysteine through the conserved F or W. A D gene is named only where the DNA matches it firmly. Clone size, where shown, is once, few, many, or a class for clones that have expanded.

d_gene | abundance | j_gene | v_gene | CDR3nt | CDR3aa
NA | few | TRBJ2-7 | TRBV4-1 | TGCGCCAGCAGCCAAGAGAGGCAGGGAGGAAGACCCTACGAGCAGTACTTC | CASSQERQGGRPYEQYF
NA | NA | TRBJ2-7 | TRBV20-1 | TGCGGTGTAACTCGGGTCCTGAGGGACGAGCAGTACTTC | CGVTRVLRDEQYF
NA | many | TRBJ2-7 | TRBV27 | TGTGCCAGCAGTCCCGCAGGGTACGAGCAGTACTTC | CASSPAGYEQYF
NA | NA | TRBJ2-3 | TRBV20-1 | TGCAGTGCTAACTTTGACACAGATACGCAGTATTTT | CSANFDTDTQYF
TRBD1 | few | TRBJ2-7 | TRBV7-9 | TGTGCCAGCAGCTTATTACGGGACAGTACCTACGAGCAGTACTTC | CASSLLRDSTYEQYF
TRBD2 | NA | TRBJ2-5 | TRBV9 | TGTGCCAGCAGCGTAGCTCCGGCGGGGGGGCCGCAAGAGACCCAGTACTTC | CASSVAPAGGPQETQYF
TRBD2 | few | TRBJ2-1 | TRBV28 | TGTGCCAGCAGTTCCCCGAGGGGAGGGAGTCTCAATGAGCAGTTCTTC | CASSSPRGGSLNEQFF
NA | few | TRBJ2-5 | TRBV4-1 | TGCGCCAGCAGCCAACTATACAATGAGCAGTACTTC | CASSQLYNEQYF
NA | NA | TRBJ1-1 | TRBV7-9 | TGTGCCAGCAGCTTTTTGAGGAGGGTCAGCACTGAAGCTTTCTTT | CASSFLRRVSTEAFF
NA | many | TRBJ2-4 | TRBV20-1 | TGCAGTGCTAGAGGCCGGGGTAAAAACATTCAGTACTTC | CSARGRGKNIQYF
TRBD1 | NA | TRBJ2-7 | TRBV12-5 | TGTGCTAGTGGTTTGGTAACCTGGGGACAGGAAGGGGACTACGAGCAGTACTTC | CASGLVTWGQEGDYEQYF
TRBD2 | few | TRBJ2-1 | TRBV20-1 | TGCAGTGCCGCCCTAGCGGGGGGGCTTGGGAATGAGCAGTTCTTC | CSAALAGGLGNEQFF
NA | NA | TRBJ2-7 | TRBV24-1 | TGTGCCCTAAAAGGCAGGGACAACTTCTACGAGCAGTACTTC | CALKGRDNFYEQYF
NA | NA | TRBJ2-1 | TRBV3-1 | TGTGCCAGCAGCCTTTTTAGCAGCAATGAGCAGTTCTTC | CASSLFSSNEQFF
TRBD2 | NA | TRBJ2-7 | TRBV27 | TGTGCCAGCAGTCGCTTAGCGGGAGGGCGGTACGAGCAGTACTTC | CASSRLAGGRYEQYF
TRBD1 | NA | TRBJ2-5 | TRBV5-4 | TGTGCCAGCAGCGACAGGGCCTACAATGAGCAGTACTTC | CASSDRAYNEQYF
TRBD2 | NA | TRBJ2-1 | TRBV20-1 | TGCAGTGCCCAGCCTATAGCGGGAGGGGGCAATGAGCAGTTCTTC | CSAQPIAGGGNEQFF
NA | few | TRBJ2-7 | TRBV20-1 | TGCAGTGCTATCCCCGCTAGGAGGGCATACGAGCAGTACTTC | CSAIPARRAYEQYF
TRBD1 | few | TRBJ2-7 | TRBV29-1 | TGCGGCGTTTGGGACAGGGAAACCTACGAGCAGTACTTC | CGVWDRETYEQYF
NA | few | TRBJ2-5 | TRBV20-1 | TGCAGTGCTAGAAGGACCGGCGAGAGGGACAATGAGCAGTACTTC | CSARRTGERDNEQYF
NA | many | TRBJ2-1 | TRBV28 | TGTGCCAGCAGTTCAGGCGGACTCTCCTACAATGAGCAGTTCTTC | CASSSGGLSYNEQFF
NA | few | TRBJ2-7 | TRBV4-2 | TGTGCCAGCAGCCAAGACCTCAGGGTGGCCTACGAGCAGTACTTC | CASSQDLRVAYEQYF
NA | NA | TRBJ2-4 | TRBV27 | TGTGCCAGCAGCCGGACAGAGTTGGCCAAAAACATTCAGTACTTC | CASSRTELAKNIQYF
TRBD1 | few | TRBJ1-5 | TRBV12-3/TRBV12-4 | TGTGCCAGCAGATTACAGGGGGGCAATCAGCCCCAGCATTTT | CASRLQGGNQPQHF
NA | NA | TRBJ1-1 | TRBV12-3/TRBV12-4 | TGTGCCAGCAGGCCCCTGACAGCGAACACTGAAGCTTTCTTT | CASRPLTANTEAFF
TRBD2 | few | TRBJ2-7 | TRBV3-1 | TGTGCCAGCAGCCCACTAGCGGGAGACCCCTCCTACGAGCAGTACTTC | CASSPLAGDPSYEQYF
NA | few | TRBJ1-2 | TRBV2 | TGTGCCAGCAGGGGTTACAGGGAAGGCTACACCTTC | CASRGYREGYTF
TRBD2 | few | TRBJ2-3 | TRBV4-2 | TGTGCCAGCAGCCAAGTAGCGGGGGGGCTAGATACGCAGTATTTT | CASSQVAGGLDTQYF
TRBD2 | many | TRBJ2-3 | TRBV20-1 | TGCAGTGCTAGAGGACTAGCGGCGTCCACAGATACGCAGTATTTT | CSARGLAASTDTQYF
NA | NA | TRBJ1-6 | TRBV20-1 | TGCAGTGCTAGAGAGTTCGGGACCTCCCTGTCACCCCTCCACTTT | CSAREFGTSLSPLHF
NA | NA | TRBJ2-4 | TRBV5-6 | TGTGCCAGCAGCTGGGGGAATCTAGCCAAAAACATTCAGTACTTC | CASSWGNLAKNIQYF
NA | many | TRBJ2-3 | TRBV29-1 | TGCAGCGTTGAAGGATGGAGAGGCGGATCCACAGATACGCAGTATTTT | CSVEGWRGGSTDTQYF
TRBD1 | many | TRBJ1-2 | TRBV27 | TGTGCCAGCAGTTCCCCGACAGGGGTTGGCTACACCTTC | CASSSPTGVGYTF
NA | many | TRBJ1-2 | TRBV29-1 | TGCAGCGTTGACGTCGGGAAAGACAGTGACTATGGCTACACCTTC | CSVDVGKDSDYGYTF
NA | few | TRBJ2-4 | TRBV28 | TGTGCCAGCAGTTCACCGATAAACAGGGAAGGGAGACCGCTCCTGCAGTACTTC | CASSSPINREGRPLLQYF
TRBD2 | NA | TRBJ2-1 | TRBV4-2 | TGTGCCAGCAGCCAGGGCCGCAGACCGGGACTAGGAGACTACAATGAGCAGTTCTTC | CASSQGRRPGLGDYNEQFF
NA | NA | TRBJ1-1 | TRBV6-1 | TGTGCCAGCAGTGCGAACAGGGACATTGAAGCTTTCTTT | CASSANRDIEAFF
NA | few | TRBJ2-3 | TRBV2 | TGTGCCAGCCGCCTAGTCCCAGATACGCAGTATTTT | CASRLVPDTQYF
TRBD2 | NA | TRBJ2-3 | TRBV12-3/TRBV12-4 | TGTGCCAGCAGTGCCGGGACTATCTTCACAGATACGCAGTATTTT | CASSAGTIFTDTQYF
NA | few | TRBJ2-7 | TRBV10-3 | TGTGCCATCAGTGAGGGGATATCGACTACCTACGAGCAGTACTTC | CAISEGISTTYEQYF
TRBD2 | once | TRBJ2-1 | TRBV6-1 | TGTGCCAGCAGTCGCTCCGGGACTAGCGGGAGCCTCTACAATGAGCAGTTCTTC | CASSRSGTSGSLYNEQFF
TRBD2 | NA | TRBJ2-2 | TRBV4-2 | TGTGCCAGCAGCCAAGATCTCCAGACTAGCGGGCAGAACACCGGGGAGCTGTTTTTT | CASSQDLQTSGQNTGELFF
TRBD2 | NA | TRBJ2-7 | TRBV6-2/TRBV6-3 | TGTGCCAGCCATGGACTAGCGGGAGACGAGCAGTACTTC | CASHGLAGDEQYF
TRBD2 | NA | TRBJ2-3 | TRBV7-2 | TGTGCCAGCAGCTGGGGACTAGCGGGAGTCCCTAGCACAGATACGCAGTATTTT | CASSWGLAGVPSTDTQYF
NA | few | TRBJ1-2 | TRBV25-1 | TGTGCCAGCAGTGAATCGGCCAGGGGAGTCTATGGCTACACCTTC | CASSESARGVYGYTF
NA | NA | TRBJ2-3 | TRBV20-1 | TGCAGTGCTAGAGGGCGGCGGGTCACAGATACGCAGTATTTT | CSARGRRVTDTQYF
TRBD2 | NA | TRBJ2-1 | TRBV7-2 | TGTGCCAGCAGCTTACCTAGCGGGGCTTACAATGAGCAGTTCTTC | CASSLPSGAYNEQFF
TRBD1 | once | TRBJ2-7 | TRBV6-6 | TGTGCCAGCAGTGGGGGGGACAGGGGGTTCAATGAGCAGTACTTC | CASSGGDRGFNEQYF
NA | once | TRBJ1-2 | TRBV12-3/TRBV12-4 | TGTGCCTGCAGTACAGGTCCCTATGGCTACACCTTC | CACSTGPYGYTF
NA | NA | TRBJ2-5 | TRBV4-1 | TGCGCCAGCAGCCAAGAGGTAGCAGCCATCCAAGAGACCCAGTACTTC | CASSQEVAAIQETQYF
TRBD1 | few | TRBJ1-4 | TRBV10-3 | TGTGCCATCAGTCCGGGACAGGGCGGTGAAAAACTGTTTTTT | CAISPGQGGEKLFF